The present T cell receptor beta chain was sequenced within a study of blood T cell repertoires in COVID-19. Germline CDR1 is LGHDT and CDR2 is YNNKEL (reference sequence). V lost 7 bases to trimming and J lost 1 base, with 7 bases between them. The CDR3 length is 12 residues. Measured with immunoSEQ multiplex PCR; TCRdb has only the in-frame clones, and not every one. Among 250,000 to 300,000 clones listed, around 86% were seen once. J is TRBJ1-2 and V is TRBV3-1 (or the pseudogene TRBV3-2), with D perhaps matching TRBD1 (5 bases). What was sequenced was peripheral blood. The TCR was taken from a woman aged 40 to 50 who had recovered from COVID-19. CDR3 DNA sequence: TGTGCCAGCAACGGGGGTAACTATGGCTACACCTTC. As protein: CASNGGNYGYTF.